The next 9 T cell receptor beta chains were all read from a single sample in a study of cytomegalovirus exposure and HLA in healthy donors. Generated by immunoSEQ multiplex PCR, the TCRdb table keeps only in-frame clones and is missing some. The sample lists 70,000 or so clones, approximately 94% seen once, with about 0.93% in the top ten. Source material: PBMCs. Receptors were obtained from a young woman in good health and CMV-seronegative.

This chain connects TRBV2 to TRBJ2-3, with 10 positions matching TRBD1. Germline lookup yields CDR1 SNHLY and CDR2 FYNNEI. The CDR3 consists of 14 residues. J was trimmed by 6 bases and V by 4 bases; bases with no gene match: 4. The CDR3 is CASSVDRGLDTQYF. CDR3 sequence (DNA): TGTGCCAGCAGTGTCGACAGGGGGCTGGATACGCAGTATTTT.

CDR3 in DNA: TGTGCAAGTCGCTTAGCGCGAATAGCGGGGGCATACAATGAGCAGTTCTTC. Its protein is CASRLARIAGAYNEQFF. The genes are TRBV12-2 and TRBJ2-1; TRBD2, as called in the table, went unchecked against the DNA. TRBV12-2 has pseudogene status. This CDR3 is built from 17 residues.

This sequence joins TRBV27 and TRBJ2-7; perhaps TRBD2 as D (6 bases). V lost 2 bases to trimming and J lost 0 bases, with 11 bases between them. Germline values: CDR1 MNHEY, CDR2 SMNVEV (reference sequence). The CDR3 is 15 residues long. The CDR3 region is CASSLGGTSSYEQYF. CDR3 sequence (DNA): TGTGCCAGCAGTTTAGGCGGGACGAGCTCCTACGAGCAGTACTTC.

The chain employs TRBV6-5 and TRBJ2-3, with 7 bases that match TRBD2. V trimming: 7 bases; J trimming: 7 bases; junction bases outside the gene matches: 8. The germline gives CDR1 MNHEY, CDR2 SVGAGI. The CDR3 extends over 13 amino acids. CDR3 in amino acids: CASIGTTPNTQYF. CDR3 DNA: TGTGCCAGCATCGGGACTACCCCCAATACGCAGTATTTT.

Note on this clone: One junction end does not reproduce the germline sequence, and a read error may be involved. This sequence joins TRBV11-2 and TRBJ2-5; the D is unclear. The CDR3 loop spans 15 amino acids. The germline CDR1 and CDR2 sequences are SGHAT and FQNNGV. Here the CDR3 reads CASSFQSGLPEAQYF. The CDR3 bases are TGTGCCAGCAGCTTCCAATCCGGCCTCCCAGAGGCCCAGTACTTC.

V and J are TRBV19 and TRBJ2-7; 10 bases agree with TRBD1. The CDR3 length is 16 residues. Trimming at V came to 9 bases and at J to 1 base, leaving 12 bases not matched to a gene. Germline V lookup: CDR1 LNHDA, CDR2 SQIVND (reference sequence). The CDR3 DNA is TGTGCCAGAACTATTTACCGGGACAGGGGTTCCTACGAGCAGTACTTC. Translated: CARTIYRDRGSYEQYF.

This clone appeared once. The chain employs TRBV5-1 and TRBJ1-1, with D possibly matching TRBD1 (5 bases). Germline values: CDR1 SGHRS, CDR2 YFSETQ. CDR3 length equals 14 residues. The V gene lost 4 bases and the J gene lost 1 base, with 11 bases spanning the gap. CDR3 DNA: TGCGCCAGCAGCCCCTCTACAGGGAACACTGAAGCTTTCTTT. Protein: CASSPSTGNTEAFF.

The chain combines TRBV9 with TRBJ2-7; D is possibly TRBD2 (6 bases). The V and J ends lost 8 bases and 9 bases respectively, with 9 bases between them. The CDR3 is made up of 9 amino acids. Germline V gene sequence: CDR1 SGDLS, CDR2 YYNGEE. The CDR3 nucleotides read TGTGCCAGGGACGGGGGGCAGTACTTC. It encodes CARDGGQYF. The full variable domain, its missing parts supplied by reference TRBV9 and TRBJ2-7, is DSGVTQTPKHLITATGQRVTLRCSPRSGDLSVYWYQQSLDQGLQFLIQYYNGEERAKGNILERFSAQQFPDLHSELNLSSLELGDSALYFCARDGGQYFGPGTRLTVT.

The chain carries TRBV5-4 and TRBJ1-2; TRBD1 aligns across 10 bases. The length of the CDR3 is 18 residues. The germline CDR1 and CDR2 sequences are SGHNT and YYREEE (reference sequence). V was pared by 4 bases and J by 5 bases, with 17 bases of the junction left unmatched. The CDR3 is CASSEEGDRGGFWYGYTF. Written as DNA, the CDR3 is TGTGCCAGCAGCGAGGAGGGGGACAGGGGTGGATTCTGGTATGGCTACACCTTC.